The sequence of this T cell receptor (beta chain) was determined in a study of control samples from healthy donors and cancer patients. The assay was immunoSEQ multiplex PCR, and TCRdb's table has in-frame clones only and misses some. The repertoire has roughly 76,000 clones, over 90% of them found once; the top ten carry approximately 4.8%. The J segment lost 5 bases and the V segment lost 5 bases, leaving 4 bases of the junction unmatched. The V gene's germline CDR1 is SEHNR and CDR2 FQNEAQ (reference sequence). This CDR3 spans 13 amino acids. The source is a woman younger than 30 in good health. The chain carries TRBV7-9 and TRBJ1-2; 8 positions agree with TRBD1. Sequenced sample: blood. CDR3 sequence (DNA): TGTGCCAGCAGCCTGGGACAGGAATATGGCTACACCTTC. This sequence encodes CASSLGQEYGYTF.